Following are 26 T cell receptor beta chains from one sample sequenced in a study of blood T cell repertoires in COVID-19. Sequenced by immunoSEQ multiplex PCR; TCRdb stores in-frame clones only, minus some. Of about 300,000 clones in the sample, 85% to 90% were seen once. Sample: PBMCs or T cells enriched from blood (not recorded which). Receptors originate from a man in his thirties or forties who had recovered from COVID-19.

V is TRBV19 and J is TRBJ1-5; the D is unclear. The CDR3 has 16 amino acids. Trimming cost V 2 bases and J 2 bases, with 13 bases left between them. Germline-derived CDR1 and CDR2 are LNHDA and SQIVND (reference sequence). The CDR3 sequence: CASSIKTPGGNQPQHF. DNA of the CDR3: TGTGCCAGTAGTATAAAAACCCCCGGTGGCAATCAGCCCCAGCATTTT.

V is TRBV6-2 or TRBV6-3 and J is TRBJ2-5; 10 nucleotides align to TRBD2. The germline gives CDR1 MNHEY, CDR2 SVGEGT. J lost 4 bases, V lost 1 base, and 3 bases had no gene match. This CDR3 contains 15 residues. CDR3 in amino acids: CASSYFQRGGETQYF. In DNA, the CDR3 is TGTGCCAGCAGTTACTTCCAGCGGGGGGGAGAGACCCAGTACTTC.

CDR3 loop: CAWSVQGGYGYTF. Written as DNA, the CDR3 is TGTGCCTGGAGTGTACAGGGGGGGTATGGCTACACCTTC. This sequence joins TRBV30 and TRBJ1-2, with TRBD1 matching 8 bases. There are 13 residues in the CDR3. The J segment lost 5 bases and the V segment lost 0 bases, leaving 2 bases of the junction unmatched. The germline V gene has CDR1 GTSNPN and CDR2 SVGIG (reference sequence).

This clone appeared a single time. The CDR3 DNA reads as TGTGCCAGTAGTATATCGGCCCGCCCGGGCTACGAGCAGTACTTC. Its protein is CASSISARPGYEQYF. J is TRBJ2-7 and V is TRBV19; D not certain. Per germline, CDR1 LNHDA and CDR2 SQIVND (reference sequence). V gave up 2 bases and J gave up 3 bases, with 14 bases separating them. There are 15 residues in the CDR3.

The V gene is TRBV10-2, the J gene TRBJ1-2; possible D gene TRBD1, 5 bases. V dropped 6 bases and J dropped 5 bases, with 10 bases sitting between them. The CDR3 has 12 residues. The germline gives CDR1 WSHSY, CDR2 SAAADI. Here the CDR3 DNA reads TGCGCCAGCAGGGATACAGGATATGGCTACACCTTC. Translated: CASRDTGYGYTF.

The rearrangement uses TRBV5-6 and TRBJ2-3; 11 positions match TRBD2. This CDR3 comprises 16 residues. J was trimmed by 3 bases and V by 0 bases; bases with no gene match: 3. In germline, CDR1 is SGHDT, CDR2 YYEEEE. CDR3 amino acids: CASSLGLAGGTDTQYF. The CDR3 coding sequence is TGTGCCAGCAGCTTGGGTCTAGCGGGAGGTACAGATACGCAGTATTTT.

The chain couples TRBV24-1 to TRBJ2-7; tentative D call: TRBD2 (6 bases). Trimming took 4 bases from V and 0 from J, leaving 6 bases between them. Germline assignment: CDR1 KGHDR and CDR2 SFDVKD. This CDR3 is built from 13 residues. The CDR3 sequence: CATSEGGSYEQYF. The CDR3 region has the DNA TGTGCCACCAGTGAGGGAGGCTCCTACGAGCAGTACTTC.

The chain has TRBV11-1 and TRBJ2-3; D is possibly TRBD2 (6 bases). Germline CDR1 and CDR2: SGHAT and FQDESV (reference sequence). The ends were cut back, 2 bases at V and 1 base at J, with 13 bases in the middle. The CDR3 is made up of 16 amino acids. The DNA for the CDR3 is TGTGCCAGCAGCTTATCGGGAGACTTTCGCACAGATACGCAGTATTTT. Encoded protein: CASSLSGDFRTDTQYF. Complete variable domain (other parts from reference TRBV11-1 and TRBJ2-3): EAEVAQSPRYKITEKSQAVAFWCDPISGHATLYWYRQILGQGPELLVQFQDESVVDDSQLPKDRFSAERLKGVDSTLKIQPAELGDSAMYLCASSLSGDFRTDTQYFGPGTRLTVL.

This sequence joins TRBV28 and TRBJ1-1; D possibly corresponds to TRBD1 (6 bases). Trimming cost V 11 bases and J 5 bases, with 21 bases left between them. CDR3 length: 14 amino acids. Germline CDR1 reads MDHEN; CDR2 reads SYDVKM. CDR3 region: CAHNRPGEWTEAFF. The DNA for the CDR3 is TGTGCCCACAATCGACCAGGGGAGTGGACTGAAGCTTTCTTT.

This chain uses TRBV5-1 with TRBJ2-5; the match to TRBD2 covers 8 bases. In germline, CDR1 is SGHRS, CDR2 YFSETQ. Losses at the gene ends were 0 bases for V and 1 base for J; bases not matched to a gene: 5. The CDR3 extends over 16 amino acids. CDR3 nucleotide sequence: TGCGCCAGCAGCTTGGCCGCCACTAGCGGCCAAGAGACCCAGTACTTC. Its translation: CASSLAATSGQETQYF.

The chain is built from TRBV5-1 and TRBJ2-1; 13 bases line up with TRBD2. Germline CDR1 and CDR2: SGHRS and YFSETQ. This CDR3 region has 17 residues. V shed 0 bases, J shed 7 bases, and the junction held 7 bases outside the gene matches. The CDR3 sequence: CASSLVLAGGNPNEQFF. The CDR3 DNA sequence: TGCGCCAGCAGCTTGGTACTAGCGGGAGGGAACCCGAATGAGCAGTTCTTC.

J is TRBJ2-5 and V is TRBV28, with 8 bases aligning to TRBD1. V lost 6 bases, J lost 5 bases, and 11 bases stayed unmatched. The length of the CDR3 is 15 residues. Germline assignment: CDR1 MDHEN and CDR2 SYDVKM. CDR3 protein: CASSPGTGNLETQYF. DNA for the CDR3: TGTGCCAGCAGCCCCGGGACAGGTAACTTGGAGACCCAGTACTTC.

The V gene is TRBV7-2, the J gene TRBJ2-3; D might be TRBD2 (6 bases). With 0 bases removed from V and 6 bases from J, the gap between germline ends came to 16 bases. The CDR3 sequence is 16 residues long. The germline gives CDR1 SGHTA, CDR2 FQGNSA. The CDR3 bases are TGTGCCAGCAGCTTAGCATATCGGAGGGATAAGGATACGCAGTATTTT. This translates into CASSLAYRRDKDTQYF. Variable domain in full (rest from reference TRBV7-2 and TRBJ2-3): GAGVSQSPSNKVTEKGKDVELRCDPISGHTALYWYRQSLGQGLEFLIYFQGNSAPDKSGLPSDRFSAERTGGSVSTLTIQRTQQEDSAVYLCASSLAYRRDKDTQYFGPGTRLTVL.

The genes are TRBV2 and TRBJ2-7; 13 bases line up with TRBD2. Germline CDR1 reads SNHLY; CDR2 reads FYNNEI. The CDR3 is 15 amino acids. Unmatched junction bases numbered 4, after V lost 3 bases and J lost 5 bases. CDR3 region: CASSDGLAGVNEQYF. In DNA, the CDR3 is TGTGCCAGCAGTGATGGACTAGCGGGAGTAAACGAGCAGTACTTC.

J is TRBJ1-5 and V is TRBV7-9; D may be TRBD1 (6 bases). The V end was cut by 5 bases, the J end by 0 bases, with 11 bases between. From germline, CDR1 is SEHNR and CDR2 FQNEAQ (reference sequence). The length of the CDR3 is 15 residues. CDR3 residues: CASSATGTSNQPQHF. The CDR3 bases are TGTGCCAGCAGCGCTACAGGGACTAGCAATCAGCCCCAGCATTTT.

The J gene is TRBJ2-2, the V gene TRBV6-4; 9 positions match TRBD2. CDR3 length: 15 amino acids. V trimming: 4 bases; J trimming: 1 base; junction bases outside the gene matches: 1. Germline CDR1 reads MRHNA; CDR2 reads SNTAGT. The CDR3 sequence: CASSASGENTGELFF. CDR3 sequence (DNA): TGTGCCAGCAGTGCTAGCGGGGAGAACACCGGGGAGCTGTTTTTT.

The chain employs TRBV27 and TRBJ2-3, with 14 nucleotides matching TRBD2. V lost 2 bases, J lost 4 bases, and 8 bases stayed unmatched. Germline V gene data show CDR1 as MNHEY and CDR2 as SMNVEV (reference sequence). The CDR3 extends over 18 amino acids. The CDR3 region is CASSLRQGLAGEADTQYF. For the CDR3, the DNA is TGTGCCAGCAGTTTACGCCAGGGACTAGCGGGAGAGGCAGATACGCAGTATTTT.

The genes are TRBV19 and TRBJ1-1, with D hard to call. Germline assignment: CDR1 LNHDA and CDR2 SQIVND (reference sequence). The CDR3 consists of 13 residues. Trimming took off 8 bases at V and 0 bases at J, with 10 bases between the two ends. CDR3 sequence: CASASGLNTEAFF. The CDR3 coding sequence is TGTGCCAGTGCTTCGGGGTTGAACACTGAAGCTTTCTTT.

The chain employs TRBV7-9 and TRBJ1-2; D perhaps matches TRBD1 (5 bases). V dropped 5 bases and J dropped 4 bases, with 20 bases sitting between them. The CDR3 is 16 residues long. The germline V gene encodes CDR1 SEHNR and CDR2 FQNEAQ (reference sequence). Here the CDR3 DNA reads TGTGCCAGCAGCCTATTTCTAACAGGCGCCTCCTATGGCTACACCTTC. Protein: CASSLFLTGASYGYTF.

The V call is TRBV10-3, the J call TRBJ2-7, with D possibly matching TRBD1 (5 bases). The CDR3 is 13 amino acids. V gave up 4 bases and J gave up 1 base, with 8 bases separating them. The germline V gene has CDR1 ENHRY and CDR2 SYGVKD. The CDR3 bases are TGTGCCATCAGTGCAGGGAATTCCTACGAGCAGTACTTC. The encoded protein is CAISAGNSYEQYF.

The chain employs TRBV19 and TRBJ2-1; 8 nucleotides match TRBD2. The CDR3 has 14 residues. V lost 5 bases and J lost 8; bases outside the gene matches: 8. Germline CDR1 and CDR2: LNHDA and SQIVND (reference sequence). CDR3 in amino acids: CASSVSGGRYEQFF. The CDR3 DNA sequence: TGTGCCAGTAGTGTGAGCGGGGGTAGGTATGAGCAGTTCTTC.

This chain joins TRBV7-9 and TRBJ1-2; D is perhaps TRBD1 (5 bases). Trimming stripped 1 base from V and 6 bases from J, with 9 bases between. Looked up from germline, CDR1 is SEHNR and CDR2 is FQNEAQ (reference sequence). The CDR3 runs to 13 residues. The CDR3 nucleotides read TGTGCCAGCAGCTTAGGGACACTCCATGGCTACACCTTC. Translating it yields CASSLGTLHGYTF.

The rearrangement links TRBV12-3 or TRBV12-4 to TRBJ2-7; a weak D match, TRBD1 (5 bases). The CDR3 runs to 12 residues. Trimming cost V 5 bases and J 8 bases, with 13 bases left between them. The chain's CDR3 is CASSPGPGKQYF. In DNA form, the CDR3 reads TGTGCCAGCAGTCCTGGGCCAGGGAAGCAGTACTTC.

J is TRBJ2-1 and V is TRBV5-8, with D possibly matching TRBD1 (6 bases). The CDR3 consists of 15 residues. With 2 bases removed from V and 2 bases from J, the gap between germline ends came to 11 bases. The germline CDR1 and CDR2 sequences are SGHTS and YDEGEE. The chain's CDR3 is CASSFRGSTYNEQFF. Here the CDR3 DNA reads TGTGCCAGCAGCTTCAGGGGTAGCACCTACAATGAGCAGTTCTTC.

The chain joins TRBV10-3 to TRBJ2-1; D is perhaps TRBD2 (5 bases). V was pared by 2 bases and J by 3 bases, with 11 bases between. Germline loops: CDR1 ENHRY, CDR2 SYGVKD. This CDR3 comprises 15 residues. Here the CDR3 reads CAISEGESLYNEQFF. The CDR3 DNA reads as TGTGCCATCAGTGAGGGGGAGAGTCTCTACAATGAGCAGTTCTTC.

The CDR3 bases are TGTGCCAGCACCCCGAGTCGGGGGGGGAGCACAGATACGCAGTATTTT. Its translation: CASTPSRGGSTDTQYF. This chain uses TRBV2 with TRBJ2-3; 8 bases match TRBD2. The CDR3 is made up of 16 amino acids. The germline V gene has CDR1 SNHLY and CDR2 FYNNEI. V trimming: 7 bases; J trimming: 0 bases; junction bases outside the gene matches: 9.